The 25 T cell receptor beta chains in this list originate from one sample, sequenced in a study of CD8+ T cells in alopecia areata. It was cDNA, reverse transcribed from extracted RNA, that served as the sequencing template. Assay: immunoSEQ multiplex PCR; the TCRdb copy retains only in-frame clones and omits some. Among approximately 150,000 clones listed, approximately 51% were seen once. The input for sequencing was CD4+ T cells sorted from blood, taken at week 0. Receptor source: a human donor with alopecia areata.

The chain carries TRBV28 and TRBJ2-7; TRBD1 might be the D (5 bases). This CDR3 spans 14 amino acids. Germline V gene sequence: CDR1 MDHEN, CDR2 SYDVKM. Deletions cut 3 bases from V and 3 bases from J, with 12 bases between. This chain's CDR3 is CASSFRQILYEQYF. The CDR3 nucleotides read TGTGCCAGCAGTTTTAGACAGATCCTCTACGAGCAGTACTTC.

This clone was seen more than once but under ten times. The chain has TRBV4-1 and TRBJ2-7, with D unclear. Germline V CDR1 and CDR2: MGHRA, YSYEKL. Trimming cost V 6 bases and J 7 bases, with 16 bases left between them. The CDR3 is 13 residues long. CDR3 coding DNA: TGCGCCAGCAGATCAGTCGACGCCAATGAGCAGTACTTC. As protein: CASRSVDANEQYF.

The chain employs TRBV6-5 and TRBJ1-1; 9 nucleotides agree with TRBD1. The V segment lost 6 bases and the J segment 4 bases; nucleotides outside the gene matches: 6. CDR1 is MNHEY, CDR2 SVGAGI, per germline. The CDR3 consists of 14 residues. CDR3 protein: CASRTGQGTTEAFF. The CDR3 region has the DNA TGTGCCAGCAGGACCGGACAGGGGACCACTGAAGCTTTCTTT.

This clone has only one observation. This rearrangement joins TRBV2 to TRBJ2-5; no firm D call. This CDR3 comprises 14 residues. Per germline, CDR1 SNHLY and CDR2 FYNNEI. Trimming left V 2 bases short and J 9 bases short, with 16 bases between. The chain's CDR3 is CASSERSYAGAQYF. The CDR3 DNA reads TGTGCCAGCAGTGAACGGTCATACGCAGGAGCCCAGTACTTC. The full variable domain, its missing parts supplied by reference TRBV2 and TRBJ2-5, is EPEVTQTPSHQVTQMGQEVILRCVPISNHLYFYWYRQILGQKVEFLVSFYNNEISEKSEIFDDQFSVERPDGSNFTLKIRSTKLEDSAMYFCASSERSYAGAQYFGPGTRLLVL.

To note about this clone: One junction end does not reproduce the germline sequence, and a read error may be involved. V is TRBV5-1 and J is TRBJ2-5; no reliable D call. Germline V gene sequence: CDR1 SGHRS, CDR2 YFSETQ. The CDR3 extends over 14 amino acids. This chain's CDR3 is CASSLVADQETQYF. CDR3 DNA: TGCGCCAGCAGCTTGGTGGCGGACCAGGAGACCCAGTACTTC. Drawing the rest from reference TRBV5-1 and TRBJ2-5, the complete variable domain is KAGVTQTPRYLIKTRGQQVTLSCSPISGHRSVSWYQQTPGQGLQFLFEYFSETQRNKGNFPGRFSGRQFSNSRSEMNVSTLELGDSALYLCASSLVADQETQYFGPGTRLLVL.

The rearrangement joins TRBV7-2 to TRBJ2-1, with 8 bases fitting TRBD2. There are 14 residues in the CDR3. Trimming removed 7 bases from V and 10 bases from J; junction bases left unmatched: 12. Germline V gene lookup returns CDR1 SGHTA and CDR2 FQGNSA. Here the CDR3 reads CASIPGRAGLEQFF. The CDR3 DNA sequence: TGTGCCAGCATCCCCGGGAGGGCCGGTCTGGAGCAGTTCTTC.

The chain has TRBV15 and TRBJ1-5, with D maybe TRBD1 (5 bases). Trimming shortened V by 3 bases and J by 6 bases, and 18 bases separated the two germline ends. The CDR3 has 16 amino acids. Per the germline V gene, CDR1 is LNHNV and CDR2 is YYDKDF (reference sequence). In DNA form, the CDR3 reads TGTGCCACCAGCAGGACTCGGACAAATTCACTTCAGCCCCAGCATTTT. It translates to CATSRTRTNSLQPQHF.

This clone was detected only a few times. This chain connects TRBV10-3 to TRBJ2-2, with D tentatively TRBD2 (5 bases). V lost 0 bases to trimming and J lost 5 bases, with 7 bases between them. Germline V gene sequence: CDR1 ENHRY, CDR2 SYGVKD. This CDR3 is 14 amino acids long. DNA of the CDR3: TGTGCCATCAGTGAGTCGATAGCGACCGGGGAGCTGTTTTTT. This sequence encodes CAISESIATGELFF.

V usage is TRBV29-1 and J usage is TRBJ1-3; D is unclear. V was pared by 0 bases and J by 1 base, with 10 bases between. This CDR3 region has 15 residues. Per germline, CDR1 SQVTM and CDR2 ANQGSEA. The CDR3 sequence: CSVEDLGRSGNTIYF. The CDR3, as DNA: TGCAGCGTTGAAGATCTTGGACGATCTGGAAACACCATATATTTT.

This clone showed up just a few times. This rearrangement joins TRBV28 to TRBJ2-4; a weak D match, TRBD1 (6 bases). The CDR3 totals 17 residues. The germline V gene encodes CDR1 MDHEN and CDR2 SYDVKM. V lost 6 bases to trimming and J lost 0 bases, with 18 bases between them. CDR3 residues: CASRDANGTPAKNIQYF. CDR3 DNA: TGTGCCAGCAGGGACGCGAATGGGACACCAGCCAAAAACATTCAGTACTTC.

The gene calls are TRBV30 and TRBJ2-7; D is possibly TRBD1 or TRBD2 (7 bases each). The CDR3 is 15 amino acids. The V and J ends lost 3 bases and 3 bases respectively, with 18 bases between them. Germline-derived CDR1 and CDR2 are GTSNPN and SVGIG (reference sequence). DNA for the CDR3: TGTGCCTGGAGCTTGGGCAGGGGGGGAGGCTACGAGCAGTACTTC. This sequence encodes CAWSLGRGGGYEQYF.

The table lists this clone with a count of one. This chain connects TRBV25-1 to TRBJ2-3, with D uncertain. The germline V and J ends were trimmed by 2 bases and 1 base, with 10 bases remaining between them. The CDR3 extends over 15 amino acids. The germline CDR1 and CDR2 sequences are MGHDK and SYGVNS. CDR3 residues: CASSEKDRRTDTQYF. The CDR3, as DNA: TGTGCCAGCAGTGAAAAGGACCGACGCACAGATACGCAGTATTTT.

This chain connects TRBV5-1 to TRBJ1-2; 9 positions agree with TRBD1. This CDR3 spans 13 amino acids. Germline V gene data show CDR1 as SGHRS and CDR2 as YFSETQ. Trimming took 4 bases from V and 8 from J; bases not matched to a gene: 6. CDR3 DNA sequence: TGCGCCAGCAGCGCGACAGGGGGTGGCGGCTACACCTTC. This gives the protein CASSATGGGGYTF.

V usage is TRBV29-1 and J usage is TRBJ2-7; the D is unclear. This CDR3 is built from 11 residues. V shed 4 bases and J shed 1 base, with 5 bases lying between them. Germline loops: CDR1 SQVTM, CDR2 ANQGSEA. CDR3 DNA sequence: TGCAGCGTTGGAGTTTCCTACGAGCAGTACTTC. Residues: CSVGVSYEQYF.

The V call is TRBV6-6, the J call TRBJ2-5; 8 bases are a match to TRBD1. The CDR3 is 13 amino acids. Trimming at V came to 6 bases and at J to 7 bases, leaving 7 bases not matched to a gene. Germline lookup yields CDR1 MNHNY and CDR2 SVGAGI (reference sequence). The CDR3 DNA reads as TGTGCCAGCAGCCCGGACAGGGTTGGGACCCAGTACTTC. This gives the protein CASSPDRVGTQYF.

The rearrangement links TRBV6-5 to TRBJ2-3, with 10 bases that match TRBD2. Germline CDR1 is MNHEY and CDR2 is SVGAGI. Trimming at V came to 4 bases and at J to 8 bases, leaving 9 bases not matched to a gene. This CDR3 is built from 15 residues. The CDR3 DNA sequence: TGTGCCAGCAGTTTGGGGACTAGCGTCAGCCGTACGCAGTATTTT. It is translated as CASSLGTSVSRTQYF.

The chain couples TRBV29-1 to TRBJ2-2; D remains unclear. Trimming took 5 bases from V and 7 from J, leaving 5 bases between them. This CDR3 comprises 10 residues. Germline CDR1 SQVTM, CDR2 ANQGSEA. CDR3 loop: CSVSSGELFF. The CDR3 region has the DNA TGCAGCGTTAGTAGCGGGGAGCTGTTTTTT.

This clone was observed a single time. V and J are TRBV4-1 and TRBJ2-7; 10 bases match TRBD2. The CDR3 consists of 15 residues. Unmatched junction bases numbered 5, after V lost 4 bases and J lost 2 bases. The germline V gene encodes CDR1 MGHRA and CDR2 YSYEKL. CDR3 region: CASSPRAGGTYEQYF. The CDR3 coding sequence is TGCGCCAGCAGCCCAAGAGCGGGAGGGACCTACGAGCAGTACTTC.

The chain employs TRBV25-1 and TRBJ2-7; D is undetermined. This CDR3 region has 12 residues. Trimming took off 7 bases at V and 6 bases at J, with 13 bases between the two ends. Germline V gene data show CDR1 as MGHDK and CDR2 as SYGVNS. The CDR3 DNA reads TGTGCCAGCACCCCCACCAAGTGCGAGCAGTACTTC. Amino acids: CASTPTKCEQYF.

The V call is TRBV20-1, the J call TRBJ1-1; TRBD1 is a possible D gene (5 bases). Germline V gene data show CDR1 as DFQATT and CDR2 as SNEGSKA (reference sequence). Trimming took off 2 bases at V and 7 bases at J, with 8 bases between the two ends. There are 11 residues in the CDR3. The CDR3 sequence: CSARQGSEAFF. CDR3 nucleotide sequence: TGCAGTGCTAGACAGGGTAGTGAAGCTTTCTTT.

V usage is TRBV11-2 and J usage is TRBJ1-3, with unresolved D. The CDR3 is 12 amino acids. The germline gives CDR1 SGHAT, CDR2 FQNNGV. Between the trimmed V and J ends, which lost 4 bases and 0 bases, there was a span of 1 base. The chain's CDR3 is CASSYSGNTIYF. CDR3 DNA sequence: TGTGCCAGCAGCTACTCTGGAAACACCATATATTTT.

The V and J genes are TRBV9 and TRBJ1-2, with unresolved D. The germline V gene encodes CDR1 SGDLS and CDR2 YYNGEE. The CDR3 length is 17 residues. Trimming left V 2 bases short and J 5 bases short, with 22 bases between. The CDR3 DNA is TGTGCCAGCAGCGTCGGTGTTGCGAGCACGGGATCATATGGCTACACCTTC. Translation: CASSVGVASTGSYGYTF. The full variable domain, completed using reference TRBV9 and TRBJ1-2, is DSGVTQTPKHLITATGQRVTLRCSPRSGDLSVYWYQQSLDQGLQFLIQYYNGEERAKGNILERFSAQQFPDLHSELNLSSLELGDSALYFCASSVGVASTGSYGYTFGSGTRLTVV.

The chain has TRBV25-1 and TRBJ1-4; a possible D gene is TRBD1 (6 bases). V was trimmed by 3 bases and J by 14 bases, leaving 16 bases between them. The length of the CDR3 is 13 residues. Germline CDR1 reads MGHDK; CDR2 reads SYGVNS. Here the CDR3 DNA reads TGTGCCAGCAGTGAGGGGACAAGCCTAGGTCTGTTTTTT. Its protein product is CASSEGTSLGLFF.

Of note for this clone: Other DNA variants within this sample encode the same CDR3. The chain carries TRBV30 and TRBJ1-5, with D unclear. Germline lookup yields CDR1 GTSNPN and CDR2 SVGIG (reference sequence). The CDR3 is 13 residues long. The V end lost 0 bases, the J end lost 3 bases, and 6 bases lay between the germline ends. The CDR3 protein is CAWSVSSNQPQHF. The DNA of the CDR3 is TGTGCCTGGAGTGTAAGTTCCAATCAGCCCCAGCATTTT.

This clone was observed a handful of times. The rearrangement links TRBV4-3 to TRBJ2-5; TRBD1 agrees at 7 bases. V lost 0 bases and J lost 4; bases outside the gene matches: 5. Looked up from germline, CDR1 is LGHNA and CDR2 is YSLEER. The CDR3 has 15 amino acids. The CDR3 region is CASSQDPRQGETQYF. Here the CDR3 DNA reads TGCGCCAGCAGCCAAGACCCCAGACAGGGAGAGACCCAGTACTTC.